The source of this T cell receptor (beta chain) is a study of cytotoxic CD8 clonotypes in ibrutinib-treated CLL. About the research overall: Average yields of approximately 230,000 productive templates and 75,000 to 100,000 productive rearrangements characterized the samples.

As for this clone: The antigen remains unidentified.

Trimming shortened V by 5 bases and J by 8 bases, and 19 bases separated the two germline ends. CDR1 and CDR2 (germline): GTSNPN, SVGIG (reference sequence). CDR3 size: 14 residues. Sequenced by immunoSEQ multiplex PCR; TCRdb stores in-frame clones only, minus some. The table shows almost 250,000 clones, with around three quarters occurring only once. Findings and caveats of the study: Measured clonality at baseline was greater than in age-matched healthy donors and tracked with circulating CD8+ T-cell counts.

The gene calls are TRBV30 and TRBJ2-1; D remains ambiguous. The TCR comes from a human donor with chronic lymphocytic leukemia. The source was PBMCs, collected after 24 months of ibrutinib treatment. The CDR3 sequence: CAWDLNINIHEQFF. CDR3 in DNA: TGTGCCTGGGACCTAAATATTAACATCCATGAGCAGTTCTTC.